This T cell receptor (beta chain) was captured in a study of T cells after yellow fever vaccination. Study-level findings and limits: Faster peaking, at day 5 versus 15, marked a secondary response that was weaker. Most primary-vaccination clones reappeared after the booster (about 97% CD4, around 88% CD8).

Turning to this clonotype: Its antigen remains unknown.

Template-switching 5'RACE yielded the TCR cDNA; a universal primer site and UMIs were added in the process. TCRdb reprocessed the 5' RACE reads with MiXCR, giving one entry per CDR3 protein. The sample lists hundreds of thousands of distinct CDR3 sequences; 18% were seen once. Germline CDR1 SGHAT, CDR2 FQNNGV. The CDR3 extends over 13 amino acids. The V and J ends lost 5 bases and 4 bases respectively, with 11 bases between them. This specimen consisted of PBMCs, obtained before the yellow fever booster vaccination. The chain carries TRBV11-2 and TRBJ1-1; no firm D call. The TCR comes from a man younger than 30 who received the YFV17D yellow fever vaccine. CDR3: CASSLFLGTEAFF. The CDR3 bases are TGTGCCAGCAGCCTGTTCTTGGGCACTGAAGCTTTCTTT.